A selection of T cell receptor beta chains follows, all from one sample in a study of blood T cell repertoires in COVID-19. Method: immunoSEQ multiplex PCR; TCRdb's copy keeps in-frame clones and lacks some. Of roughly 240,000 clones in the sample, around 82% are singletons; the top ten hold around 5%. Sequencing was carried out using peripheral blood. These receptors were taken from a woman aged 70-85 years with acute or convalescent COVID-19. CDR3s include the opening cysteine and the closing phenylalanine or tryptophan. Each record gives: clone size, V gene, D gene, J gene, CDR3 protein, CDR3 DNA. A D gene is named only where the DNA matches it firmly. Only some rows state a clone size, as once, few, many or a class for expanded clones.

-	TRBV9	-	TRBJ1-2	CASSPHGGDYGYTF	TGTGCCAGCAGCCCCCATGGTGGAGACTATGGCTACACCTTC
-	TRBV5-1	-	TRBJ1-4	CASSLQGIQEKLFF	TGCGCCAGCAGCTTGCAGGGTATTCAAGAAAAACTGTTTTTT
-	TRBV3-1/TRBV3-2	TRBD2	TRBJ2-5	CASSPRLAETQYF	TGTGCCAGCAGCCCTAGACTAGCGGAGACCCAGTACTTC
-	TRBV11-2	-	TRBJ2-5	CASSVTGEETQYF	TGTGCCAGCAGCGTCACGGGGGAAGAGACCCAGTACTTC
-	TRBV6-2/TRBV6-3	-	TRBJ2-2	CASSYSVAGQYTGELFF	TGTGCCAGCAGTTACTCAGTGGCGGGACAGTACACCGGGGAGCTGTTTTTT
-	TRBV3-1/TRBV3-2	TRBD1	TRBJ2-2	CASSQPKTGMNTGELFF	TGTGCCAGCAGCCAACCGAAGACAGGGATGAACACCGGGGAGCTGTTTTTT
once	TRBV6-1	-	TRBJ1-1	CASSDSSQVRNTEAFF	TGTGCCAGCAGTGATTCTTCGCAGGTGAGGAACACTGAAGCTTTCTTT
-	TRBV7-2	-	TRBJ1-3	CASSPSRGPRRNTIYF	TGTGCCAGCAGCCCCTCAAGGGGCCCCCGCCGAAACACCATATATTTT
-	TRBV5-4	-	TRBJ1-3	CASSLERGGNTIYF	TGTGCCAGCAGCTTGGAAAGGGGAGGAAACACCATATATTTT
-	TRBV11-3	-	TRBJ1-1	CASSSRGDNTEAFF	TGTGCCAGCAGCTCCCGGGGGGACAACACTGAAGCTTTCTTT
few	TRBV2	TRBD1	TRBJ1-5	CATKGQGIQPQHF	TGTGCCACCAAGGGACAGGGCATACAGCCCCAGCATTTT
-	TRBV6-5	-	TRBJ1-5	CASSLGEFSNQPQHF	TGTGCCAGCAGTCTAGGGGAATTTAGCAATCAGCCCCAGCATTTT
-	TRBV4-1	TRBD1	TRBJ1-6	CASSQQQGNGDSPLHF	TGCGCCAGCAGCCAGCAACAGGGGAATGGTGATTCACCCCTCCACTTT
-	TRBV2	-	TRBJ1-2	CASSPRGRVDYTF	TGTGCCAGCTCACCCCGGGGGAGGGTGGACTACACCTTC
-	TRBV5-6	-	TRBJ1-1	CASSLVSGEGMNTEAFF	TGTGCCAGCAGCCTCGTTTCGGGAGAGGGAATGAACACTGAAGCTTTCTTT
-	TRBV19	TRBD1	TRBJ2-1	CASSSPGQTYNEQFF	TGTGCCAGTAGCTCACCGGGACAGACCTACAATGAGCAGTTCTTC
-	TRBV2	-	TRBJ2-5	CASSGQGLVTQYF	TGTGCCAGCAGTGGGCAGGGGCTTGTGACCCAGTACTTC
-	TRBV19	-	TRBJ1-1	CASSIDSLNTEAFF	TGTGCCAGTAGTATTGACAGTTTGAACACTGAAGCTTTCTTT
-	TRBV4-3	TRBD2	TRBJ2-2	CASSQDWGGGLAGLFF	TGCGCCAGCAGCCAAGATTGGGGTGGCGGGCTAGCGGGGCTGTTTTTT
-	TRBV10-3	-	TRBJ1-2	CAISDLPDYGYTF	TGTGCCATCAGTGACCTCCCCGACTATGGCTACACCTTC
once	TRBV6-1	-	TRBJ2-1	CASSEQGNEQFF	TGTGCCAGCAGTGAACAGGGGAATGAGCAGTTCTTC
few	TRBV28	TRBD1	TRBJ1-2	CASSSGTGTVSGYTF	TGTGCCAGCAGTTCCGGGACAGGGACAGTTAGTGGCTACACCTTC
-	TRBV15	-	TRBJ2-3	CATRGQGGDTQYF	TGTGCCACCAGAGGGCAGGGAGGAGATACGCAGTATTTT
-	TRBV11-2	-	TRBJ1-2	CASSSLGSDYGYTF	TGTGCCAGCAGCTCCTTAGGGAGTGACTATGGCTACACCTTC
few	TRBV5-1	TRBD1	TRBJ1-2	CASSTGTAPYGYTF	TGCGCCAGCAGTACCGGGACAGCCCCTTATGGCTACACCTTC
once	TRBV28	TRBD1	TRBJ2-7	CASRAGGRYEQYF	TGTGCCAGCAGGGCAGGGGGCCGGTACGAGCAGTACTTC
-	TRBV6-5	TRBD1	TRBJ2-3	CASSYGQGKGTDTQYF	TGTGCCAGCAGTTACGGACAGGGGAAGGGCACAGATACGCAGTATTTT
-	TRBV20-1	-	TRBJ2-1	CSAVEFEQFF	TGCAGTGCTGTCGAGTTTGAGCAGTTCTTC
-	TRBV18	TRBD1	TRBJ2-1	CASGQGSSYNEQFF	TGTGCCAGCGGACAGGGTAGCTCCTACAATGAGCAGTTCTTC
few	TRBV18	-	TRBJ1-6	CASSARNPTSNSPLHF	TGTGCCAGCTCAGCCAGGAACCCCACGTCTAATTCACCCCTCCACTTT